Below, 24 T cell receptor beta chains from the same sample are listed, as sequenced in a study of blood T cell repertoires in COVID-19 (dated by TCRdb to 2019 to 2021). The method behind the library was the immunoSEQ multiplex PCR assay. In TCRdb, the immuneACCESS table is reduced to in-frame sequences with V and J assigned. These tables do not hold every clone; where another copy was compared, an unresolved V gene accounts for under half, and the others remain unexplained. Present in this sample are over 200,000 clones, 80% to 85% of which were seen just once. The ten largest clones add up to under 5% of the sample. Sample: peripheral blood. The receptor set was obtained from a middle-aged man with active or convalescent COVID-19.

This rearrangement joins TRBV29-1 to TRBJ1-3; D possibly corresponds to TRBD1 (6 bases). The CDR3 contains 13 residues. Germline lookup yields CDR1 SQVTM and CDR2 ANQGSEA. Trimming shortened V by 6 bases and J by 5 bases, and 14 bases separated the two germline ends. CDR3 coding DNA: TGCAGCGTCGAAAGGGACAACCGAAACACCATATATTTT. Translation: CSVERDNRNTIYF.

The V call is TRBV7-3, the J call TRBJ1-1; 7 nucleotides line up with TRBD1. The CDR3 length is 13 residues. Unmatched junction bases numbered 2, after V lost 6 bases and J lost 1 base. CDR1 is SGHTA, CDR2 FQGTGA, per germline. CDR3 nucleotides: TGTGCCAGCAGGTGGACAGGGAACACTGAAGCTTTCTTT. It is translated as CASRWTGNTEAFF.

The CDR3 spells CASTPIAGYGYTF. The CDR3 bases are TGTGCCAGCACCCCGATAGCCGGCTATGGCTACACCTTC. This chain connects TRBV6-5 to TRBJ1-2; no reliable D call. V lost 7 bases, J lost 4 bases, and 13 bases lay in between. Germline V gene lookup returns CDR1 MNHEY and CDR2 SVGAGI. There are 13 residues in the CDR3.

The genes are TRBV5-6 and TRBJ1-2; 7 bases fit TRBD1. V gave up 4 bases and J gave up 1 base; unmatched junction bases: 7. The CDR3 is made up of 15 amino acids. Germline V gene sequence: CDR1 SGHDT, CDR2 YYEEEE. The CDR3 is CASSLGQRSNYGYTF. CDR3 DNA sequence: TGTGCCAGCAGCCTGGGACAGAGGAGTAACTATGGCTACACCTTC.

As to this clone: Different DNA sequences within this sample yield the same CDR3. V is TRBV7-9 and J is TRBJ1-5; D is possibly TRBD1 (6 bases). From germline, CDR1 is SEHNR and CDR2 FQNEAQ (reference sequence). Trimming cost V 1 base and J 3 bases, with 7 bases left between them. This CDR3 comprises 14 residues. CDR3 sequence (DNA): TGTGCCAGCAGCTTAGGACAGGCCAATCAGCCCCAGCATTTT. This sequence encodes CASSLGQANQPQHF.

The chain uses TRBV5-1 and TRBJ1-2; tentative D call: TRBD1 (6 bases). The V and J ends lost 4 bases and 6 bases respectively, with 19 bases between them. Germline CDR1 and CDR2: SGHRS and YFSETQ. The CDR3 contains 15 residues. CDR3 coding DNA: TGCGCCAGCAGCCCGGGGGGGGGCCGGGTGGATGGCTACACCTTC. Amino acid sequence: CASSPGGGRVDGYTF.

This clone was found once. The gene calls are TRBV10-3 and TRBJ1-5, with TRBD1 as a possible D gene (5 bases). Trimming removed 8 bases at V and 4 bases at J, with 12 bases between. CDR1 is ENHRY and CDR2 is SYGVKD in the germline V gene. The CDR3 totals 13 residues. CDR3 coding DNA: TGTGCCATCGGGCAGGGTGGTAATCAGCCCCAGCATTTT. Its translation is CAIGQGGNQPQHF.

The chain has TRBV4-1 and TRBJ2-5; a possible D gene is TRBD1 (5 bases). Trimming took 4 bases from V and 2 from J, leaving 11 bases between them. The CDR3 runs to 14 residues. Germline lookup yields CDR1 MGHRA and CDR2 YSYEKL. CDR3 DNA: TGCGCCAGCAGCCCAGCGAACAGGCAAGAGACCCAGTACTTC. Its translation is CASSPANRQETQYF.

This sequence joins TRBV28 and TRBJ1-2; maybe TRBD1 (6 bases). Trimming took 3 bases from V and 3 from J, leaving 14 bases between them. The CDR3 length is 15 residues. The germline V gene has CDR1 MDHEN and CDR2 SYDVKM. The DNA for the CDR3 is TGTGCCAGCAGTTTGAGGGGGAACGGGGACTATGGCTACACCTTC. Protein product: CASSLRGNGDYGYTF.

The chain employs TRBV5-1 and TRBJ2-1; TRBD2 agrees at 12 bases. Germline V gene sequence: CDR1 SGHRS, CDR2 YFSETQ. The CDR3 covers 18 residues. With V trimmed by 0 bases and J by 6 bases, 10 bases remained unmatched. The chain's CDR3 is CASSLVTSGGPHANEQFF. CDR3 nucleotide sequence: TGCGCCAGCAGCTTGGTCACTAGCGGGGGGCCCCACGCCAATGAGCAGTTCTTC. The full variable domain, in which reference TRBV5-1 and TRBJ2-1 provide the parts outside the CDR3, is KAGVTQTPRYLIKTRGQQVTLSCSPISGHRSVSWYQQTPGQGLQFLFEYFSETQRNKGNFPGRFSGRQFSNSRSEMNVSTLELGDSALYLCASSLVTSGGPHANEQFFGPGTRLTVL.

As regards this clone: At one of its ends the junction is not consistent with the germline gene, which may arise from a read error. The chain uses TRBV7-9 and TRBJ2-7; TRBD1 is a possible D gene (7 bases). Germline CDR1 and CDR2: SEHNR and FQNEAQ (reference sequence). This CDR3 region has 16 residues. The CDR3 spells CASSPLGGGSSNEQYF. The CDR3 DNA follows: TGTGCCAGCAGCCCCTTAGGAGGGGGCTCCTCCAACGAGCAGTACTTC.

This clone was seen only a few times. This specimen includes other DNA sequences encoding the same CDR3. This chain uses TRBV28 with TRBJ2-7; no definite D call. The germline V gene encodes CDR1 MDHEN and CDR2 SYDVKM. Trimming took off 2 bases at V and 4 bases at J, with 6 bases between the two ends. This CDR3 spans 12 amino acids. The chain's CDR3 is CASSLGGYEQYF. CDR3 in DNA: TGTGCCAGCAGTTTAGGCGGATACGAGCAGTACTTC. Full variable domain (rest looked up from reference TRBV28 and TRBJ2-7): DVKVTQSSRYLVKRTGEKVFLECVQDMDHENMFWYRQDPGLGLRLIYFSYDVKMKEKGDIPEGYSVSREKKERFSLILESASTNQTSMYLCASSLGGYEQYFGPGTRLTVT.

The J gene is TRBJ1-2, the V gene TRBV19; D gene ambiguous. Germline V gene sequence: CDR1 LNHDA, CDR2 SQIVND (reference sequence). The V end was cut by 0 bases, the J end by 8 bases, with 13 bases between. The length of the CDR3 is 14 residues. The CDR3 DNA reads TGTGCCAGTAGTATAGATCCTCGGGTTGACGGCTACACCTTC. This translates into CASSIDPRVDGYTF.

The chain links TRBV28 to TRBJ2-7; tentative D call: TRBD1 (6 bases). Trimming shortened V by 5 bases and J by 6 bases, and 17 bases separated the two germline ends. The CDR3 spans 14 residues. CDR1 MDHEN and CDR2 SYDVKM come from the germline V gene. The CDR3 coding sequence is TGTGCCAGCAGTGCCCTGGGAAGGGGGACCGAGCAGTACTTC. Translated: CASSALGRGTEQYF.

V and J are TRBV25-1 and TRBJ1-2, with D uncertain. Trimming took off 3 bases at V and 6 bases at J, with 20 bases between the two ends. The CDR3 extends over 16 amino acids. Per the germline V gene, CDR1 is MGHDK and CDR2 is SYGVNS. For the CDR3, the DNA is TGTGCCAGCAGTGATCCTGGGAGCCCCACGGCGGATGGCTACACCTTC. Its protein is CASSDPGSPTADGYTF.

V is TRBV13 and J is TRBJ2-7; 10 nucleotides align to TRBD2. CDR1 is PRHDT, CDR2 FYEKMQ, per germline (reference sequence). V gave up 5 bases and J gave up 5 bases; unmatched junction bases: 6. The CDR3 loop spans 14 amino acids. DNA of the CDR3: TGTGCCAGCAGCCAGCGGGGGGGCAGGAACGAGCAGTACTTC. This gives the protein CASSQRGGRNEQYF.

This chain uses TRBV5-4 with TRBJ2-7; 8 nucleotides agree with TRBD1. The V and J ends lost 3 bases and 2 bases, in that order; junction bases with no gene match: 10. Germline V gives CDR1 SGHNT, CDR2 YYREEE (reference sequence). The CDR3 is 16 amino acids. This CDR3 reads CASSSGQGRLTYEQYF. The CDR3, as DNA: TGTGCCAGCAGCTCCGGACAGGGCAGGCTAACCTACGAGCAGTACTTC.

The chain recombines TRBV19 with TRBJ1-5; 7 nucleotides align to TRBD1. This CDR3 has 14 amino acids. V trimming: 6 bases; J trimming: 3 bases; junction bases outside the gene matches: 5. Germline CDR1 and CDR2: LNHDA and SQIVND (reference sequence). The CDR3 reads CASRITGDNQPQHF. CDR3 in DNA: TGTGCCAGTAGGATTACAGGGGACAATCAGCCCCAGCATTTT.

V gene TRBV7-3 combines with J gene TRBJ2-4, with 11 bases matching TRBD2. Germline V lookup: CDR1 SGHTA, CDR2 FQGTGA. The CDR3 length is 15 residues. The V and J ends lost 5 bases and 0 bases, in that order; junction bases with no gene match: 0. DNA for the CDR3: TGTGCCAGCAGCCTAGCGGGGGGAGCCAAAAACATTCAGTACTTC. Translation gives CASSLAGGAKNIQYF.

The sample holds one count of this clone. This sequence joins TRBV11-3 and TRBJ2-3; perhaps TRBD2 as D (5 bases). There are 17 residues in the CDR3. V shed 1 base and J shed 0 bases, with 14 bases lying between them. Germline assignment: CDR1 SGHNT and CDR2 YENEEA. In DNA, the CDR3 is TGTGCCAGCAGCTTAGGAGGGCCTTTCTCTAGCACAGATACGCAGTATTTT. Its translation: CASSLGGPFSSTDTQYF.

This clone was seen only a few times. V is TRBV6-1 and J is TRBJ1-3, with D tentatively TRBD1 (5 bases). The germline V gene has CDR1 MNHNS and CDR2 SASEGT. V was shortened by 2 bases and J by 4 bases, with 15 bases between the two germline ends. The CDR3 totals 16 residues. The CDR3 DNA sequence: TGTGCCAGCAGTGAACAGGGTGCAGGGTCCGGAAACACCATATATTTT. This codes for CASSEQGAGSGNTIYF.

The chain couples TRBV5-1 to TRBJ1-5, with a possible D match to TRBD1 (5 bases). The CDR3 runs to 17 residues. Germline CDR1 and CDR2: SGHRS and YFSETQ. Trimming removed 3 bases at V and 0 bases at J, with 16 bases between. This chain's CDR3 is CASSSRTGKYSNQPQHF. As DNA, the CDR3 is TGCGCCAGCAGCTCCCGCACAGGAAAATATAGCAATCAGCCCCAGCATTTT.

This clone showed up just a few times. The chain employs TRBV2 and TRBJ2-7; 7 nucleotides line up with TRBD1. CDR1 is SNHLY and CDR2 is FYNNEI in the germline V gene. The CDR3 consists of 14 residues. J was trimmed by 2 bases and V by 4 bases; bases with no gene match: 5. This CDR3 is CASSAGTAAYEQYF. The CDR3 coding sequence is TGTGCCAGCAGTGCCGGGACAGCAGCCTACGAGCAGTACTTC.

The genes are TRBV5-1 and TRBJ2-1, with 11 positions matching TRBD2. Germline CDR1 SGHRS, CDR2 YFSETQ. CDR3 length equals 15 residues. J lost 6 bases, V lost 1 base, and 3 bases had no gene match. The CDR3 reads CASSLSSGGINEQFF. As DNA, the CDR3 is TGCGCCAGCAGCTTGTCTAGCGGGGGGATCAATGAGCAGTTCTTC. The full variable domain, rest sourced from reference TRBV5-1 and TRBJ2-1, is KAGVTQTPRYLIKTRGQQVTLSCSPISGHRSVSWYQQTPGQGLQFLFEYFSETQRNKGNFPGRFSGRQFSNSRSEMNVSTLELGDSALYLCASSLSSGGINEQFFGPGTRLTVL.